This T cell receptor (beta chain) was observed in a study of blood T cell repertoires in COVID-19. On the study more broadly: Sites in the United States, Italy and Spain provided acute and convalescent COVID-19 samples. Sources were T cells, B-cell-depleted T cells, or PBMCs; the material itself was cDNA or gDNA.

TCRdb keeps only in-frame clones here, not all; method: immunoSEQ multiplex PCR. The top ten hold approximately 4% of the sample, which has 300,000 to 400,000 clones, more than 75% seen once. Germline CDR1 LGHNA, CDR2 YSLEER. V was clipped by 1 base and J by 0 bases, with 4 bases between them. The CDR3 extends over 14 amino acids. The TCR comes from a woman in her 50s with active or convalescent COVID-19. What was sequenced was peripheral blood. V is TRBV4-3 and J is TRBJ2-4, with D uncertain. CDR3 sequence: CASSQAGAKNIQYF. The CDR3 DNA reads TGCGCCAGCAGCCAAGCGGGAGCCAAAAACATTCAGTACTTC.